The 32 T cell receptor beta chains below were found in one sample sequenced in a study of T cell responses to AZD1222 COVID-19 vaccine. Assay: immunoSEQ multiplex PCR; the TCRdb copy retains only in-frame clones and omits some. The sample consists of approximately 160,000 clones, roughly nine tenths of them appearing once. This specimen was peripheral blood, taken on day 0 of AZD1222 vaccination. These receptors were obtained from an adult in good health.

This clone was seen only once. This chain connects TRBV5-4 to TRBJ1-6; D not resolved. The CDR3 contains 15 residues. V was clipped by 4 bases and J by 0 bases, with 8 bases between them. Germline CDR1 SGHNT, CDR2 YYREEE (reference sequence). CDR3 coding DNA: TGTGCCAGCAGCAGGAAGGACTCCTATAATTCACCCCTCCACTTT. This gives the protein CASSRKDSYNSPLHF.

The chain recombines TRBV5-1 with TRBJ1-1, with 8 bases that match TRBD1. The CDR3 contains 14 residues. Germline CDR1 SGHRS, CDR2 YFSETQ. Trimming at V came to 0 bases and at J to 3 bases, leaving 1 base not matched to a gene. The CDR3 reads CASSLEDRDTEAFF. DNA for the CDR3: TGCGCCAGCAGCTTGGAGGACAGGGACACTGAAGCTTTCTTT.

The rearrangement joins TRBV6-6 to TRBJ2-7; D is perhaps TRBD2 (5 bases). This CDR3 comprises 14 residues. The ends were cut back, 6 bases at V and 4 bases at J, with 16 bases in the middle. CDR1 is MNHNY, CDR2 SVGAGI, per germline (reference sequence). The CDR3 here is CASRPGSASYEQYF. CDR3 nucleotide sequence: TGTGCCAGCAGACCGGGTAGCGCTTCATACGAGCAGTACTTC.

This clone came up once. The chain carries TRBV27 and TRBJ2-7; TRBD1 is a possible D gene (6 bases). This CDR3 region has 14 residues. CDR1 and CDR2 from the germline V gene are MNHEY and SMNVEV (reference sequence). The germline V and J ends were trimmed by 7 bases and 1 base, with 14 bases remaining between them. Here the CDR3 reads CASKSLDSSYEQYF. CDR3 nucleotides: TGTGCCAGCAAATCCTTGGACAGTTCCTACGAGCAGTACTTC.

The gene calls are TRBV2 and TRBJ1-2; TRBD1 matches at 9 bases. CDR3 size: 15 residues. CDR1 is SNHLY and CDR2 is FYNNEI in the germline V gene. V was pared by 5 bases and J by 5 bases, with 9 bases of the junction left unmatched. CDR3 in DNA: TGTGCCAGCAGTCCGGGACAGGGATACATTTATGGCTACACCTTC. It specifies CASSPGQGYIYGYTF.

The chain combines TRBV11-3 with TRBJ2-6; no firm D call. CDR3 length: 16 amino acids. V shed 2 bases and J shed 0 bases, with 8 bases lying between them. Germline CDR1 reads SGHNT; CDR2 reads YENEEA. DNA for the CDR3: TGTGCCAGCAGCTTACAAGGCAGCTCTGGGGCCAACGTCCTGACTTTC. It yields the protein CASSLQGSSGANVLTF. The full variable domain, completed using reference TRBV11-3 and TRBJ2-6, is EAGVVQSPRYKIIEKKQPVAFWCNPISGHNTLYWYLQNLGQGPELLIRYENEEAVDDSQLPKDRFSAERLKGVDSTLKIQPAELGDSAVYLCASSLQGSSGANVLTFGAGSRLTVL.

J is TRBJ2-7 and V is TRBV3-1 (or the pseudogene TRBV3-2); D not resolved. This CDR3 region has 12 residues. Trimming cost V 4 bases and J 4 bases, with 8 bases left between them. Per germline, CDR1 LGHDT and CDR2 YNNKEL (reference sequence). The CDR3 is CASSPQTYEQYF. In DNA, the CDR3 is TGTGCCAGCAGCCCCCAAACGTACGAGCAGTACTTC.

The V gene is TRBV30, the J gene TRBJ2-3; D is ambiguous. In germline, CDR1 is GTSNPN, CDR2 SVGIG (reference sequence). The V and J ends lost 1 base and 4 bases respectively, with 3 bases between them. This CDR3 region has 11 residues. The CDR3 spells CAWSGADTQYF. The CDR3 coding sequence is TGTGCCTGGAGTGGGGCAGATACGCAGTATTTT. Drawing the rest from reference TRBV30 and TRBJ2-3, the complete variable domain is SQTIHQWPATLVQPVGSPLSLECTVEGTSNPNLYWYRQAAGRGLQLLFYSVGIGQISSEVPQNLSASRPQDRQFILSSKKLLLSDSGFYLCAWSGADTQYFGPGTRLTVL.

The V call is TRBV9, the J call TRBJ2-1; 9 nucleotides agree with TRBD2. V lost 0 bases, J lost 9 bases, and 10 bases stayed unmatched. CDR3 length equals 16 residues. Looked up from germline, CDR1 is SGDLS and CDR2 is YYNGEE. CDR3 in DNA: TGTGCCAGCAGCGTAGGTGCGGGGGGGCAGAGGGGTGAGCAGTTCTTC. Its protein is CASSVGAGGQRGEQFF. The full variable domain, its missing parts supplied by reference TRBV9 and TRBJ2-1, is DSGVTQTPKHLITATGQRVTLRCSPRSGDLSVYWYQQSLDQGLQFLIQYYNGEERAKGNILERFSAQQFPDLHSELNLSSLELGDSALYFCASSVGAGGQRGEQFFGPGTRLTVL.

In its sample, this clone was seen once. This rearrangement joins TRBV15 to TRBJ2-7; no reliable D call. This CDR3 region has 14 residues. Germline CDR1 is LNHNV and CDR2 is YYDKDF (reference sequence). Trimming shortened V by 0 bases and J by 3 bases, and 9 bases separated the two germline ends. The CDR3 DNA reads TGTGCCACCAGCAGAGACCAGAGCTTCTACGAGCAGTACTTC. It is translated as CATSRDQSFYEQYF.

The V gene is TRBV7-9, the J gene TRBJ2-1; no definite D call. The CDR3 is 15 residues long. V gave up 0 bases and J gave up 6 bases, with 12 bases separating them. From germline, CDR1 is SEHNR and CDR2 FQNEAQ (reference sequence). CDR3 protein: CASSLAQWALNEQFF. In DNA, the CDR3 is TGTGCCAGCAGCTTAGCGCAATGGGCGCTCAATGAGCAGTTCTTC. Drawing the rest from reference TRBV7-9 and TRBJ2-1, the complete variable domain is DTGVSQNPRHKITKRGQNVTFRCDPISEHNRLYWYRQTLGQGPEFLTYFQNEAQLEKSRLLSDRFSAERPKGSFSTLEIQRTEQGDSAMYLCASSLAQWALNEQFFGPGTRLTVL.

V and J are TRBV4-1 and TRBJ1-4; D ambiguous. V was trimmed by 1 base and J by 7 bases, leaving 7 bases between them. Germline CDR1 is MGHRA and CDR2 is YSYEKL. CDR3 length equals 13 residues. The CDR3 spells CASSQGGSEKLFF. In DNA form, the CDR3 reads TGCGCCAGCAGCCAAGGAGGGAGTGAAAAACTGTTTTTT.

The chain employs TRBV4-1 and TRBJ1-2; 7 bases are shared with TRBD1. The CDR3 consists of 13 residues. V lost 4 bases, J lost 7 bases, and 6 bases stayed unmatched. Germline V lookup: CDR1 MGHRA, CDR2 YSYEKL. For the CDR3, the DNA is TGCGCCAGCAGCCCGACAGGGTTGAGTGGCTACACCTTC. It specifies CASSPTGLSGYTF.

V gene TRBV13 combines with J gene TRBJ2-7; unclear D gene. V lost 6 bases to trimming and J lost 3 bases, with 9 bases between them. The CDR3 extends over 12 amino acids. Germline V CDR1 and CDR2: PRHDT, FYEKMQ (reference sequence). Written as DNA, the CDR3 is TGTGCCAGCAGAAGGGCTAGCTACGAGCAGTACTTC. Translation gives CASRRASYEQYF.

This chain connects TRBV5-1 to TRBJ1-5, with a possible D match to TRBD1 (6 bases). Trimming pared 4 bases from V and 3 bases from J, leaving 11 bases between. This CDR3 contains 14 residues. Germline loops: CDR1 SGHRS, CDR2 YFSETQ. CDR3 loop: CASSKDSYNQPQHF. The CDR3 coding sequence is TGCGCCAGCAGCAAGGACAGTTACAATCAGCCCCAGCATTTT.

The V and J genes are TRBV7-2 and TRBJ2-2, with 12 bases matching TRBD2. Looked up from germline, CDR1 is SGHTA and CDR2 is FQGNSA. This CDR3 contains 15 residues. V was clipped by 5 bases and J by 5 bases; unmatched bases: 3. CDR3 protein: CASSRTSGVTGELFF. The CDR3 coding sequence is TGTGCCAGCAGCCGGACTAGCGGGGTAACCGGGGAGCTGTTTTTT.

This clone has just one count. V gene TRBV4-3 combines with J gene TRBJ2-1, with TRBD1 matching over 7 bases. Germline CDR1 reads LGHNA; CDR2 reads YSLEER. This CDR3 region has 16 residues. V was clipped by 2 bases and J by 1 base; unmatched bases: 5. CDR3 nucleotides: TGCGCCAGCAGCCAACCGACAGGGAGATCCTACAATGAGCAGTTCTTC. It encodes CASSQPTGRSYNEQFF.

This chain links TRBV29-1 with TRBJ2-1; maybe TRBD1 (6 bases). The length of the CDR3 is 12 residues. V was cut by 3 bases and J by 7 bases, with 10 bases left in between. Germline-derived CDR1 and CDR2 are SQVTM and ANQGSEA. Here the CDR3 DNA reads TGCAGCGTTGAGGGGGCATTTAATGAGCAGTTCTTC. Its protein product is CSVEGAFNEQFF.

This sequence joins TRBV9 and TRBJ2-5, with 14 positions matching TRBD2. Germline assignment: CDR1 SGDLS and CDR2 YYNGEE. The CDR3 is 17 residues long. J gave up 0 bases and V 2 bases, and 3 bases lay outside the gene matches. The CDR3 loop is CASSVGLAGVNQETQYF. As DNA, the CDR3 is TGTGCCAGCAGCGTGGGACTAGCGGGGGTAAACCAAGAGACCCAGTACTTC.

The CDR3, as DNA: TGTGCCAGCAGGGCTGGACTGGGAGCCTCTGGGGCCAACGTCCTGACTTTC. It specifies CASRAGLGASGANVLTF. This chain connects TRBV2 to TRBJ2-6, with TRBD2 as a possible D gene (5 bases). Germline V CDR1 and CDR2: SNHLY, FYNNEI. Trimming removed 6 bases from V and 0 bases from J, with 15 bases in between. The CDR3 contains 17 residues.

The CDR3 DNA follows: TGTGCCAGCAGCCAGTCGACCCTACAGGGGACCTATGGCTACACCTTC. It yields the protein CASSQSTLQGTYGYTF. The chain couples TRBV6-6 to TRBJ1-2; 7 bases match TRBD1. The CDR3 extends over 16 amino acids. From germline, CDR1 is MNHNY and CDR2 SVGAGI (reference sequence). The V and J ends lost 6 bases and 4 bases, in that order; junction bases with no gene match: 14.

The gene calls are TRBV9 and TRBJ1-3; the match to TRBD1 covers 7 bases. Germline CDR1 is SGDLS and CDR2 is YYNGEE. This CDR3 is 15 amino acids long. V shed 6 bases, J shed 0 bases, and the junction held 6 bases outside the gene matches. CDR3 loop: CASNLQGSSGNTIYF. CDR3 coding DNA: TGTGCCAGCAACCTACAGGGGAGCTCTGGAAACACCATATATTTT.

The rearrangement uses TRBV6-6 and TRBJ2-1; 15 positions match TRBD2. V shed 6 bases and J 0 bases; nucleotides not matched to a gene: 12. CDR3 length: 20 amino acids. Germline V gene data show CDR1 as MNHNY and CDR2 as SVGAGI (reference sequence). The CDR3 region is CASSRFGTSGGISSYNEQFF. CDR3 coding DNA: TGTGCCAGCAGCCGCTTCGGGACTAGCGGGGGGATTAGCTCCTACAATGAGCAGTTCTTC.

The chain uses TRBV6-4 and TRBJ1-6; D gene uncertain. The CDR3 totals 15 residues. CDR1 and CDR2 from the germline V gene are MRHNA and SNTAGT. V gave up 6 bases and J gave up 8 bases, with 17 bases separating them. CDR3 DNA sequence: TGTGCCAGCAGGTACCCTCGTTACCGGGATTCACCCCTCCACTTT. Its translation: CASRYPRYRDSPLHF.

The V gene is TRBV5-6, the J gene TRBJ2-2; 8 bases map to TRBD1. This CDR3 contains 13 residues. Germline V CDR1 and CDR2: SGHDT, YYEEEE. V was clipped by 4 bases and J by 6 bases; unmatched bases: 2. The CDR3 sequence: CASSKQGAGELFF. The CDR3 DNA sequence: TGTGCCAGCAGCAAACAGGGGGCCGGGGAGCTGTTTTTT.

J is TRBJ2-1 and V is TRBV6-5; tentative D call: TRBD2 (6 bases). CDR1 MNHEY and CDR2 SVGAGI come from the germline V gene. The CDR3 loop spans 13 amino acids. Trimming removed 9 bases at V and 4 bases at J, with 13 bases between. CDR3 amino acids: CARSGDDYNEQFF. In DNA, the CDR3 is TGTGCCAGGTCGGGGGACGATTACAATGAGCAGTTCTTC.

The CDR3 here is CASSSPGRGHTGELFF. For the CDR3, the DNA is TGCGCCAGCAGCTCCCCGGGCAGGGGTCACACCGGGGAGCTGTTTTTT. The V call is TRBV5-1, the J call TRBJ2-2; TRBD1 is a possible D gene (6 bases). CDR1 is SGHRS and CDR2 is YFSETQ in the germline V gene. The length of the CDR3 is 16 residues. Trimming removed 3 bases from V and 3 bases from J, with 15 bases in between.

The chain couples TRBV7-3 to TRBJ2-3; 12 positions match TRBD1. V trimming: 3 bases; J trimming: 2 bases; junction bases outside the gene matches: 0. This CDR3 contains 15 residues. The germline CDR1 and CDR2 sequences are SGHTA and FQGTGA. The CDR3 nucleotides are TGTGCCAGCAGCTTGGGACAGGGGGCCACAGATACGCAGTATTTT. Amino acids: CASSLGQGATDTQYF.

The rearrangement joins TRBV28 to TRBJ1-1, with D unresolved. In germline, CDR1 is MDHEN, CDR2 SYDVKM. V lost 7 bases to trimming and J lost 0 bases, with 9 bases between them. The CDR3 extends over 13 amino acids. Written as DNA, the CDR3 is TGTGCCAGCATAGAAGGCATGAACACTGAAGCTTTCTTT. Its protein is CASIEGMNTEAFF.

This chain uses TRBV19 with TRBJ2-3, with TRBD2 identical over 9 bases. The V gene's germline CDR1 is LNHDA and CDR2 SQIVND (reference sequence). This CDR3 spans 15 amino acids. Trimming cost V 5 bases and J 3 bases; bases outside gene matches: 6. The CDR3, as DNA: TGTGCCAGTAGTTCCTTTAGCGGGGGAACAGATACGCAGTATTTT. It encodes CASSSFSGGTDTQYF.

This chain links TRBV30 with TRBJ2-7, with 7 bases aligning to TRBD1. The CDR3 covers 13 residues. V was pared by 1 base and J by 2 bases, with 2 bases of the junction left unmatched. Looked up from germline, CDR1 is GTSNPN and CDR2 is SVGIG (reference sequence). CDR3: CAWSAGTAYEQYF. In nucleotides, the CDR3 is TGTGCCTGGAGTGCGGGGACAGCCTACGAGCAGTACTTC.

The J gene is TRBJ1-3, the V gene TRBV9; D remains unclear. The CDR3 totals 14 residues. Looked up from germline, CDR1 is SGDLS and CDR2 is YYNGEE. The V end lost 0 bases, the J end lost 2 bases, and 6 bases lay between the germline ends. The CDR3 loop reads CASSVDSAGNTIYF. The CDR3 DNA follows: TGTGCCAGCAGCGTAGACTCAGCTGGAAACACCATATATTTT.